This T cell receptor (beta chain) was profiled in a study of shared clonotypes between healthy human individuals. Study in general: Per donor, three plates held CD4 naive cells, three held CD4 memory, two held CD8 naive and one held CD8 memory. Findings of the study overall: Only blood was sampled; tissue repertoires likely differ. Shared clonotypes: roughly 4.5% naive CD4, under 4% naive CD8, about 2.4% memory CD4, 0.4% memory CD8.

In the source study's methods: Sequence data from immunoSEQ were junction-only and lacked quality scores; consequently, filtering differed. TCRdb keeps only in-frame clones here, not all; method: immunoSEQ multiplex PCR. V and J calls plus clone size are reproduced from that table; the DNA served to infer D and trimming. In the table there are about 2.5 million clones, 85% to 95% of which are singletons. Remarks on this clone: Its antigen remains unknown.

V dropped 0 bases and J dropped 4 bases, with 10 bases sitting between them. Germline loops: CDR1 SEHNR, CDR2 FQNEAQ (reference sequence). The CDR3 is 15 residues long. The sequenced material came from naive CD4+ T cells from PBMCs. This sample's subset: CD45RA+ positively selected. This chain links TRBV7-9 with TRBJ2-1; tentatively, D is TRBD1 (6 bases). The source of this sequence is a man aged 18-30 years in good health. Some clones in this sample may be carry-over from other donors' samples. Here the CDR3 DNA reads TGTGCCAGCAGCTTAGCGGGGGCAGAGTACAATGAGCAGTTCTTC. It codes for CASSLAGAEYNEQFF.